This T cell receptor (beta chain) is drawn from a study of blood T cells in healthy people across ages. A second PCR of roughly 7 to 11 cycles used a sample-barcoded 5' primer and a J-beta primer mix. Each cDNA molecule carried a tag from a template-switch adaptor that contained 12 random nucleotides. Each CDR3 protein gets one entry after TCRdb re-called the 5' RACE reads with MiXCR. The table shows 550,000 to 700,000 distinct CDR3 sequences, with roughly 29% occurring only once. After removal of 1 base from V and 11 bases from J, the junction contained 7 bases not matched to a gene. The CDR3 has 14 residues. Study-level results: The study could not conclusively compare naive and antigen-experienced cells, given its unsorted PBMCs.

Notes on this clonotype: What it recognizes is unknown.

The source is a woman between 70 and 85 years old in good health. The rearrangement uses TRBV12-3 or TRBV12-4 and TRBJ2-4, with 8 positions matching TRBD1. Sequencing was performed on blood. CDR3 residues: CASSLGTGNLVQYF. The CDR3 nucleotides read TGTGCCAGCAGTTTAGGGACAGGGAATTTGGTTCAGTACTTC.